This TCR beta chain was recorded in a study of persistence of HIV-infected CD4 T cells. Study at large: Donors were ART-treated; their CMV- and Gag-responding CD4+ T cells were isolated.

The immunoSEQ assay was version 4, run in survey mode. The method was immunoSEQ multiplex PCR; TCRdb's version includes in-frame clones alone and lacks a portion of them. The table includes 30,000 to 45,000 clones, around four fifths detected once. The CDR3 extends over 15 amino acids. Trimming removed 0 bases from V and 8 bases from J, with 16 bases in between. Germline lookup yields CDR1 KGHSH and CDR2 LQKENI. Cells were stimulated with overlapping HIV-1 Gag 15-mer peptides. Sorted nonresponding memory CD4+ T cells were CD40L-negative, CD69-negative, CD45RO-high. Undetectable plasma HIV-1 RNA below 50 copies/mL lasted at least 4 years. A note on this clone: Its antigen is as yet unknown.

This sequence joins TRBV18 and TRBJ1-2; D is undetermined. Sequencing was performed on cultured CD4+ T cells from PBMCs, taken from a patient who received antiretroviral therapy. This sequence originates from an adult with HIV. The donor label of this sample is uncertain. The CDR3 sequence is CASSPPSRPRSGYTF. CDR3 in DNA: TGTGCCAGCTCACCACCGTCCAGACCCCGCTCGGGCTACACCTTC.